This is a list of T cell receptor beta chains from one sample in a study of shared clonotypes between healthy human individuals. Libraries were prepared by immunoSEQ multiplex PCR; TCRdb keeps only in-frame clonotypes and omits some of them. The profile shows around 1,100,000 clones, 70% to 80% of them singletons. The sample taken for sequencing was memory CD4+ T cells from PBMCs. The source of these receptors is a man aged 18-30 years in good health. Some clones in this sample may be carry-over from other donors' samples. The conserved cysteine and the conserved F or W are not part of the CDR3 here. Each record gives: CDR3 protein, J gene, V gene.

CDR3: AWIGQGTYEQY; J: TRBJ2-7; V: TRBV30
CDR3: ASELLDTEAF; J: TRBJ1-1; V: TRBV7-6
CDR3: ASSLVGRLTGELF; J: TRBJ2-2; V: TRBV11-2
CDR3: ASSRLPSGGYYEQY; J: TRBJ2-7; V: TRBV2
CDR3: ATSGLAGGGSYEQY; J: TRBJ2-7; V: TRBV10-3
CDR3: SVEGVRGRANYGYT; J: TRBJ1-2; V: TRBV29-1
CDR3: ASSLGTGPPYEQY; J: TRBJ2-7; V: TRBV18
CDR3: AWGKREGSYNEQF; J: TRBJ2-1; V: TRBV30
CDR3: ASTHPASGRNEQF; J: TRBJ2-1; V: TRBV7-2
CDR3: ASSYRSFSYEQY; J: TRBJ2-7; V: TRBV6-5
CDR3: ASSPGTGYTGELF; J: TRBJ2-2; V: TRBV5-1
CDR3: ASSLRLAGAGGELF; J: TRBJ2-2; V: TRBV7-2
CDR3: ASSEALKTQY; J: TRBJ2-5; V: TRBV6-1
CDR3: ASSEEQGPSYNEQF; J: TRBJ2-1; V: TRBV5-6
CDR3: AWTATPRQGPIQETQY; J: TRBJ2-5; V: TRBV30
CDR3: ASRTGAFGPQH; J: TRBJ1-5; V: TRBV5-1
CDR3: ASSYGRAPSYNEQF; J: TRBJ2-1; V: TRBV6-5
CDR3: ASSLWGTNEKLF; J: TRBJ1-4; V: TRBV5-6
CDR3: ASKGHPNVGAF; J: TRBJ1-1; V: TRBV2
CDR3: ASSFLAGEVTDTQY; J: TRBJ2-3; V: TRBV11-2
CDR3: ASSPGPGFNEQY; J: TRBJ2-7; V: TRBV5-1
CDR3: AWSFGDTQY; J: TRBJ2-3; V: TRBV30
CDR3: ASSSQGGGETQY; J: TRBJ2-5; V: TRBV5-1
CDR3: ASSIQGASYEQY; J: TRBJ2-7; V: TRBV5-1
CDR3: ASSLEQLSSGNTIY; J: TRBJ1-3; V: TRBV5-1
CDR3: ASSLAMGSSYEQY; J: TRBJ2-7; V: TRBV5-1
CDR3: AWRRGSGASRSYEQY; J: TRBJ2-7; V: TRBV30
CDR3: ASSLYTEKLF; J: TRBJ1-4; V: TRBV5-6
CDR3: AISGEGPGELF; J: TRBJ2-2; V: TRBV10-3
CDR3: AWSVLKGQPQH; J: TRBJ1-5; V: TRBV30
CDR3: ASSFGTSSYEQY; J: TRBJ2-7; V: TRBV5-1